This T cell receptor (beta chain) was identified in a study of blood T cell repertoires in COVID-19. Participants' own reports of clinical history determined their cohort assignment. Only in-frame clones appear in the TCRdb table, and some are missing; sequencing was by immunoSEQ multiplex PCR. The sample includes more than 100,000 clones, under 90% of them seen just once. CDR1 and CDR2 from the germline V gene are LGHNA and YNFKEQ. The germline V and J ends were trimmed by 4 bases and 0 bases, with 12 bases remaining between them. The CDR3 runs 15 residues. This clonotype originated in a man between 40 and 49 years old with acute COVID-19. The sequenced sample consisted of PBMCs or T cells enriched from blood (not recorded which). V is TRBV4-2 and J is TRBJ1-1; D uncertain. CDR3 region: CASSPGVLMNTEAFF. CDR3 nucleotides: TGTGCCAGCAGCCCCGGGGTCCTAATGAACACTGAAGCTTTCTTT.